This T cell receptor (beta chain) is from a study of T cell responses to AZD1222 COVID-19 vaccine. The method was immunoSEQ multiplex PCR; TCRdb's version includes in-frame clones alone and lacks a portion of them. The data show 100,000 to 120,000 clones, roughly 92% seen once. Broader study findings: There were repertoire samples only from the period after the peak T cell response. Clonal diversity was possibly underestimated; the donors were predominantly white British and more often female. The study found Spike-specific TCR breadth and depth rose after two AZD1222 doses.

This CDR3 contains 15 residues. Between the trimmed V and J ends, which lost 2 bases and 10 bases, there was a span of 15 bases. Germline CDR1 LGHNA, CDR2 YNFKEQ. A note on this clone: As yet, its antigen is unknown.

This chain links TRBV4-2 with TRBJ1-6; D is ambiguous. The sample in question was peripheral blood, obtained 28 days after the second AZD1222 dose. The sequence was obtained from an adult who received the AZD1222 COVID-19 vaccine. In DNA, the CDR3 is TGTGCCAGCAGCCAAAGTACATTCGCAGGCTCACCCCTCCACTTT. Its protein is CASSQSTFAGSPLHF.